This TCR beta chain was documented in a study of blood T cell repertoires in COVID-19 (dated by TCRdb to 2020 to 2022). Broadly, across the study: Collaborator samples came from the United States, Italy and Spain and covered acute and convalescent phases of COVID-19. The prospective study material was composed of cDNA or gDNA derived from T cells, B-cell-depleted T cells, or PBMCs. Deeply sampled blood TCRbeta repertoires from subjects exposed to, actively infected with, or recovered from COVID-19 were included in the dataset. The repertoires were released in a freely available public database intended as a resource for research on the immune response to SARS-CoV-2. Samples came from the ongoing ImmuneRACE study (first 160 participants) plus 1,254 subjects from 6 global collaborators. The sample metadata nearly always contained a de-identified subject ID, COVID-19 status, age in years and sex. Where available, HLA class I and class II types were obtained from metadata supplied by the sample provider rather than from assay-based typing.

TCRbeta CDR3 regions were amplified from genomic DNA by means of the immunoSEQ Assay, a bias-controlled multiplex PCR. The paper's processing steps were these. The number of nucleated cells in each sample was estimated by amplification of reference gene primers within the assay. To quantify the absolute abundance of each unique TCRbeta CDR3 rearrangement, sequence reads were collapsed and filtered. Productive Simpson clonality was computed per sample as the square root of Simpson's diversity index over productive rearrangements. This immuneACCESS table, as held by TCRdb, lists in-frame sequences with V and J called but not all clones. Of the missing ones, under half trace to an unresolved V gene in checked studies; the others have no known cause. Clone size and the V and J calls come from that table; the DNA yielded D and trimming. In this sample the table shows tens of thousands of clones, about 80% of which occur a single time. More than 10% of the sample is in the top ten clones.

Summary of the overall study and its limitations: Clinical and demographic metadata were provided uncurated, with the amount varying by source and participant.

Each collaborating institution followed its own protocols to collect whole blood in K2EDTA tubes. Collaborator samples were shipped for TCRbeta analysis as frozen whole blood, isolated PBMCs, or DNA extracted from either sample type. Via the germline V gene, CDR1 is SGHRS and CDR2 YFSETQ. A distance of 11 bases separates the germline ends of V and J, which lose 0 bases and 8 bases respectively. The CDR3 goes from the cysteine to the phenylalanine over 13 residues. Just the 39-base CDR3 DNA is kept, in frame starting at base 1. Comments on this clone: What this receptor recognizes is not known. No qualities accompany the bases; no much larger clone lies one base away.

The sequenced material came from peripheral blood. The chain was built from TRBV5-1 and TRBJ1-2; a weak D assignment points to TRBD1 (5 bases agree). The sequence derives from a man older than 75 with acute or convalescent COVID-19. The nucleotide sequence reads TGCGCCAGCAGCTTGGAGCAGGGTTGGGGCTACACCTTC. Protein translation: CASSLEQGWGYTF.